At least ten counts were recorded for the clone carrying this T cell receptor beta chain. Antigen unknown. The sample belongs to a study of neurological immune-mediated disorders. General study points: The multiple sclerosis repertoire cluster had no clinical or MRI feature associated with it. Levels of TCR clonal expansion peaked in HTLV-1-associated myelopathy and reached their lowest in multiple sclerosis, under those of healthy controls.

A total of 2 million PBMCs stored at -80 degrees C provided the unsorted libraries. Germline lookup yields CDR1 MGHRA and CDR2 YSYEKL. The length of the CDR3 is 14 residues. V was cut by 0 bases and J by 4 bases, with 8 bases left in between. TCRdb redid the calling of the 5' RACE reads with MiXCR, one entry per CDR3 protein. The repertoire holds approximately 100,000 distinct CDR3 sequences, roughly 3.5% seen once, with 2.5% to 3% in the top ten. The specimen was PBMCs. V usage is TRBV4-1 and J usage is TRBJ2-3; D remains ambiguous. The sequence derives from a woman between 45 and 60 years old with multiple sclerosis. The CDR3 here is CASSQEERPDTQYF. CDR3 DNA sequence: TGCGCCAGCAGCCAAGAGGAGAGGCCAGATACGCAGTATTTT.